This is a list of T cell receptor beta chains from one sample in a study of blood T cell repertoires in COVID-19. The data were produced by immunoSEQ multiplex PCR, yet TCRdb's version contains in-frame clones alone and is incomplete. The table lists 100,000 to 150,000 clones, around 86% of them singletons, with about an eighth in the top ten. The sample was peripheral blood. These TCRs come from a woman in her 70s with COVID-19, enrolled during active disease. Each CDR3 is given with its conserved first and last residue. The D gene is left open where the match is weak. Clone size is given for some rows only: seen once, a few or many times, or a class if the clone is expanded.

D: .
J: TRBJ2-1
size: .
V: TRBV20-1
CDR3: CSASLISGFEQFF
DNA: TGCAGTGCTAGTCTTATCTCAGGGTTTGAGCAGTTCTTC

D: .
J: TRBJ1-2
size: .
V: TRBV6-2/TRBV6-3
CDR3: CASSYSQATNYGYTF
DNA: TGTGCCAGCAGTTACTCGCAGGCGACTAACTATGGCTACACCTTC

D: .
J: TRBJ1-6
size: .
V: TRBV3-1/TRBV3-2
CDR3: CASSQRQENSPLHF
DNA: TGTGCCAGCAGCCAAAGACAGGAGAATTCACCCCTCCACTTT

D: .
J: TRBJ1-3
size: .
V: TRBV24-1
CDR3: CATSDSPGSGNTIYF
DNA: TGTGCCACCAGTGATTCTCCAGGATCTGGAAACACCATATATTTT

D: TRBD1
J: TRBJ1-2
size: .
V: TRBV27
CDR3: CASSFLRGMDGYTF
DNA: TGTGCCAGCAGTTTCCTCAGGGGGATGGATGGCTACACCTTC

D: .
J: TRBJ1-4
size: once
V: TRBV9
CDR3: CASSAGGATNEKLFF
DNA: TGTGCCAGCAGCGCCGGAGGGGCAACTAATGAAAAACTGTTTTTT

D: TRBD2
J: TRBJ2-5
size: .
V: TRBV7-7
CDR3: CASSLRSSGETQYF
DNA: TGTGCTAGCAGTCTACGGTCTAGCGGAGAGACCCAGTACTTC

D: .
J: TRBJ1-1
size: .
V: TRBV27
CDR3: CASSHGTPTEAFF
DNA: TGTGCCAGCAGTCACGGGACACCAACGGAAGCTTTCTTT

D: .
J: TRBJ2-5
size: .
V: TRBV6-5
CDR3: CASSRVGGWETQYF
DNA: TGTGCCAGCAGCCGTGTGGGGGGATGGGAGACCCAGTACTTC

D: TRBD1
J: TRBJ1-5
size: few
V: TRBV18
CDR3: CASSRQTGGVNQPQHF
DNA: TGTGCCAGCTCACGACAGACAGGGGGCGTAAATCAGCCCCAGCATTTT

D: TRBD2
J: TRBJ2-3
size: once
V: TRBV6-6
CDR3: CASRRGGARDTQYF
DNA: TGTGCCAGCCGACGCGGGGGGGCCCGGGATACGCAGTATTTT

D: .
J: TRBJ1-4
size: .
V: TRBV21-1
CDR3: CASSKDLAGPTNEKLFF
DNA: TGTGCCAGCAGCAAAGATCTAGCAGGCCCAACTAATGAAAAACTGTTTTTT

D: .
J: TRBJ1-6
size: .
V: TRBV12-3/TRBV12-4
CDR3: CASRLRDSPLHF
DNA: TGTGCCAGCCGTCTCCGGGATTCACCCCTCCACTTT

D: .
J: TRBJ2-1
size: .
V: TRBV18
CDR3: CASSPLAQGSYNEQFF
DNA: TGTGCCAGCTCACCATTAGCACAGGGTTCCTACAATGAGCAGTTCTTC

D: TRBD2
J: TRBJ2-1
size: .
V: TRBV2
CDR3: CASSRSSGGAGYNEQFF
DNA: TGTGCCAGCAGCCGAAGCAGCGGGGGGGCTGGCTACAATGAGCAGTTCTTC

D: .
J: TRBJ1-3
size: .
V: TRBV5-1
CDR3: CASNLEGFPDTIYF
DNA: TGCGCCAGCAACCTTGAGGGTTTTCCAGACACCATATATTTT

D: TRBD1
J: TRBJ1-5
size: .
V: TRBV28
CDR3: CASSWSLIGQAQPQHF
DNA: TGTGCCAGCAGTTGGTCCCTAATCGGACAGGCTCAGCCCCAGCATTTT